This T cell receptor beta chain was documented in a study of shared clonotypes between healthy human individuals. Genomic DNA (from each subset) was split evenly across several immunoSEQ plates. Here immunoSEQ multiplex PCR was the method, and the copy in TCRdb shows in-frame clones only, minus some. This sample yields 1 million to 1.2 million clones, of which approximately 77% are seen a single time; roughly 0.82% belongs to the top ten. Germline-derived CDR1 and CDR2 are SGHRS and YFSETQ. The germline V and J ends were trimmed by 2 bases and 5 bases, with 16 bases remaining between them. The CDR3 is made up of 16 amino acids.

This TCR came from a man aged 18 to 30 in good health. Some clones in this sample may be carry-over from other donors' samples. V usage is TRBV5-1 and J usage is TRBJ2-2; D is possibly TRBD1 (5 bases). Sequenced sample: memory CD4+ T cells from PBMCs. As for subset: CD45RA-negative fraction. CDR3 protein: CASSLMIGAGTGELFF. CDR3 DNA: TGCGCCAGCAGCTTAATGATTGGGGCAGGAACCGGGGAGCTGTTTTTT.